The rows below give T cell receptor beta chains drawn from one sample of a study of blood T cell repertoires in COVID-19. The protocol was immunoSEQ multiplex PCR, while the TCRdb copy is restricted to in-frame clones and leaves out a portion. This table has 200,000 or so clones, around 92% appearing once. Sequenced input: PBMCs or T cells enriched from blood (not recorded which). The receptors derive from a woman between 18 and 30 years old who had recovered from COVID-19. CDR3s include the opening cysteine and the closing phenylalanine or tryptophan. A D gene is named only where the DNA matches it firmly. Clone size is given for some rows only: seen once, a few or many times, or a class if the clone is expanded.

.	TRBJ1-2	TRBV19	.	TGTGCCAGTACGGCCAGAGCGGGATACTATGGCTACACCTTC	CASTARAGYYGYTF
.	TRBJ2-1	TRBV12-3/TRBV12-4	.	TGTGCCAGCGCGGGCCGTAACAATGAGCAGTTCTTC	CASAGRNNEQFF
.	TRBJ1-2	TRBV30	few	TGTGCCTGGAGTGAGGGCAGGGGTAACTATGGCTACACCTTC	CAWSEGRGNYGYTF
TRBD1	TRBJ1-2	TRBV25-1	.	TGTGCCAGCAGTGGACCCCCCGGGACAGGGGGCTATGGCTACACCTTC	CASSGPPGTGGYGYTF
.	TRBJ1-1	TRBV5-1	.	TGCGCCAGCAGCTTTTCAGGGGAGACTGAAGCTTTCTTT	CASSFSGETEAFF
.	TRBJ2-2	TRBV11-2	.	TGTGCCAGCAGCGCCTTTGGGGCTCAAGTCAGGGGTAGGACCGGGGAGCTGTTTTTT	CASSAFGAQVRGRTGELFF
.	TRBJ2-7	TRBV28	.	TGTGCCAGCACAGAAGGAGAGGGGGATGCCTACGAGCAGTACTTC	CASTEGEGDAYEQYF
.	TRBJ1-1	TRBV2	once	TGTGCCAGCAGGGGACGGGGGGGTTCGAACACTGAAGCTTTCTTT	CASRGRGGSNTEAFF
.	TRBJ1-2	TRBV19	.	TGTGCCAGTATAGGCAGGCATGGCTACACCTTC	CASIGRHGYTF
TRBD2	TRBJ2-3	TRBV5-5	.	TGTGCCAGCAGCTCAAGACTAGCCTATTCAGATACGCAGTATTTT	CASSSRLAYSDTQYF
TRBD1	TRBJ1-4	TRBV4-1	.	TGCGCCAGCAGCCAAGATCGGGGCAGGGGGCAGGTAACTAATGAAAAACTGTTTTTT	CASSQDRGRGQVTNEKLFF
TRBD1	TRBJ2-2	TRBV28	once	TGTGCCAGCAGCTCAGGGGGCGCCGGGGAGCTGTTTTTT	CASSSGGAGELFF
TRBD1	TRBJ2-6	TRBV9	.	TGTGCCAGCAGCGTGACGACAGGGGCCTTAGCGCCTTACTCTGGGGCCAACGTCCTGACTTTC	CASSVTTGALAPYSGANVLTF
TRBD2	TRBJ2-7	TRBV10-1	.	TGCGCCAAACTCCCTCCGGGACTAGCGGGGTCTTACGAGCAGTACTTC	CAKLPPGLAGSYEQYF
.	TRBJ2-2	TRBV10-2	.	TGCGCCAGCAGCCGTCAAGCGGGCAGGACCGGGGAGCTGTTTTTT	CASSRQAGRTGELFF
TRBD1	TRBJ1-1	TRBV5-4	.	TGTGCCAGCAGCTCCAATACAGGGGGCCCCAGGGCTTTCTTT	CASSSNTGGPRAFF
.	TRBJ1-2	TRBV5-1	.	TGCGCCAGCAGCTTGGCGCAGGGGCACGACTTTGTCACCTTC	CASSLAQGHDFVTF
.	TRBJ2-6	TRBV21-1	.	TGTGCCAGCAGCAAAGGGAAGGCAGGGTCTGGGGCCAACGTCCTGACTTTC	CASSKGKAGSGANVLTF
TRBD1	TRBJ2-1	TRBV7-2	.	TGTGCCAGCACCTTGACAGGGGGTTCCTACAATGAGCAGTTCTTC	CASTLTGGSYNEQFF
.	TRBJ2-7	TRBV27	once	TGTGCCAGCAGTTTAGGAGTGCTATGGACCTACGAGCAGTACTTC	CASSLGVLWTYEQYF
.	TRBJ1-1	TRBV7-7	.	TGTGCCAGCAGTCGTCCTTCTAGGACAATAAAAATGAACACTGAAGCTTTCTTT	CASSRPSRTIKMNTEAFF
.	TRBJ2-7	TRBV15	.	TGTGCCACCACAGGGGTACCTGGAGGCGAGCAGTACTTC	CATTGVPGGEQYF
.	TRBJ2-4	TRBV9	.	TGTGCCAGCAGCGAAAAGGGGTATGCCAAAAACATTCAGTACTTC	CASSEKGYAKNIQYF
.	TRBJ1-2	TRBV19	.	TGTGCCAGTAGTGGATCAATTCGGATGGAGTTCGGTCAAGGGGATGGCTACACCTTC	CASSGSIRMEFGQGDGYTF
TRBD1	TRBJ1-5	TRBV2	.	TGTGCCAGCACGGGACAGGGCCTTAATCAGCCCCAGCATTTT	CASTGQGLNQPQHF
.	TRBJ1-3	TRBV5-1	.	TGCGCCAGCAGCTTGGGCTGGCCCTACCGCACAGGGTCCGGAAACACCATATATTTT	CASSLGWPYRTGSGNTIYF
TRBD1	TRBJ2-7	TRBV30	.	TGTGCCTGGAGTGTGGGGACAGGGGACTACGAGCAGTACTTC	CAWSVGTGDYEQYF